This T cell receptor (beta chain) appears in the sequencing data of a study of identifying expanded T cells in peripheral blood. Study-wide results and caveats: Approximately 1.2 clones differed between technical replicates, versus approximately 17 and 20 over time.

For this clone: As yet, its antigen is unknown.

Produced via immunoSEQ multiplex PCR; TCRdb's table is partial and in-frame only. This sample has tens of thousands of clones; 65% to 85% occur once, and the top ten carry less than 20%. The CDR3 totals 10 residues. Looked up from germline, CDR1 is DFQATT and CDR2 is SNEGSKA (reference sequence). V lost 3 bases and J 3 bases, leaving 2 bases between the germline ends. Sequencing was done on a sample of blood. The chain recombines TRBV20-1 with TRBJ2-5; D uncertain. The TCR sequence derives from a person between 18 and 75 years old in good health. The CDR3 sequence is CSASKETQYF. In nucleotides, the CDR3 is TGCAGTGCTAGCAAAGAGACCCAGTACTTC.